Each of the 8 T cell receptor beta chains below was sequenced from the same sample in a study of shared clonotypes between healthy human individuals. This table comes from immunoSEQ multiplex PCR, and its TCRdb copy is limited to in-frame clones, with some not included. This table has over a million clones, around 97% appearing once. The specimen was naive CD4+ T cells sorted from blood. The sample's subset: CD45RA+ positively selected. These receptor sequences come from a man aged 25-45 years in good health.

The chain uses TRBV18 and TRBJ1-1, with no clear D. CDR3 length: 15 amino acids. Germline CDR1 and CDR2: KGHSH and LQKENI. With 5 bases removed from V and 3 bases from J, the gap between germline ends came to 16 bases. The CDR3 loop is CASSLKASEDTEAFF. The CDR3 nucleotides are TGTGCCAGCTCATTAAAAGCATCTGAGGACACTGAAGCTTTCTTT.

This clone was seen once. The CDR3 loop reads CASTPATGELFF. As DNA, the CDR3 is TGTGCCAGCACCCCGGCTACCGGGGAGCTGTTTTTT. The V gene is TRBV7-9, the J gene TRBJ2-2; D ambiguous. CDR3 length: 12 amino acids. Germline-derived CDR1 and CDR2 are SEHNR and FQNEAQ (reference sequence). Trimming took off 7 bases at V and 5 bases at J, with 8 bases between the two ends.

V usage is TRBV11-2 and J usage is TRBJ2-7; TRBD2 matches 12 bases. Germline trimming cut 2 bases from V and 1 base from J; bases unmatched to any gene: 0. There are 15 residues in the CDR3. Germline V gene sequence: CDR1 SGHAT, CDR2 FQNNGV. The CDR3 DNA reads as TGTGCCAGCAGCTTACTAGCGGGAGGGTCCTACGAGCAGTACTTC. Protein: CASSLLAGGSYEQYF.

The chain couples TRBV5-1 to TRBJ1-4; TRBD1 matches at 8 bases. Losses at the gene ends were 4 bases for V and 2 bases for J; bases not matched to a gene: 4. The CDR3 is 15 residues long. Germline V CDR1 and CDR2: SGHRS, YFSETQ. The CDR3 sequence: CASSKGQATNEKLFF. The CDR3 nucleotides read TGCGCCAGCAGCAAGGGACAGGCGACTAATGAAAAACTGTTTTTT. The whole variable domain, remainder taken from reference TRBV5-1 and TRBJ1-4, is KAGVTQTPRYLIKTRGQQVTLSCSPISGHRSVSWYQQTPGQGLQFLFEYFSETQRNKGNFPGRFSGRQFSNSRSEMNVSTLELGDSALYLCASSKGQATNEKLFFGSGTQLSVL.

The chain combines TRBV29-1 with TRBJ2-5; D unresolved. V lost 4 bases and J lost 2, with 8 bases in between. Germline V CDR1 and CDR2: SQVTM, ANQGSEA. The CDR3 runs 12 residues. As DNA, the CDR3 is TGCAGCGTTGGAAGTGAACAAGAGACCCAGTACTTC. Its translation is CSVGSEQETQYF. The entire variable domain, with the rest obtained from reference TRBV29-1 and TRBJ2-5, is as follows: SAVISQKPSRDICQRGTSLTIQCQVDSQVTMMFWYRQQPGQSLTLIATANQGSEATYESGFVIDKFPISRPNLTFSTLTVSNMSPEDSSIYLCSVGSEQETQYFGPGTRLLVL.

The V and J genes are TRBV6-1 and TRBJ2-4; D ambiguous. V was clipped by 5 bases and J by 3 bases, with 8 bases between them. The CDR3 is 13 residues long. The germline gives CDR1 MNHNS, CDR2 SASEGT. The CDR3 here is CASSNNNKNIQYF. For the CDR3, the DNA is TGTGCCAGCAGTAATAACAACAAAAACATTCAGTACTTC.

This sequence joins TRBV5-1 and TRBJ2-1; no firm D call. The germline gives CDR1 SGHRS, CDR2 YFSETQ. V dropped 1 base and J dropped 7 bases, with 6 bases sitting between them. This CDR3 is 12 amino acids long. The DNA for the CDR3 is TGCGCCAGCAGCTTGAGAAGAAATGAGCAGTTCTTC. Translated, it gives CASSLRRNEQFF.

Remarks on this clone: Other DNA sequences within the sample encode an identical CDR3. The rearrangement links TRBV6-1 to TRBJ2-7; D gene ambiguous. The CDR3 length is 10 residues. Per the germline V gene, CDR1 is MNHNS and CDR2 is SASEGT. The V gene lost 6 bases and the J gene lost 4 bases, with 4 bases spanning the gap. Here the CDR3 DNA reads TGTGCCAGCAGAACTTACGAGCAGTACTTC. This sequence encodes CASRTYEQYF.